The 22 T cell receptor beta chains below come from one sample, sequenced in a study of beta chain features in type 1 diabetes. Points from the study as a whole: Type 1 diabetes patients showed a moderate but significant shortening of TCRB CDR3s in all four CD4+ subsets.

For these TCRs, the target antigens are not known. Sequenced material consisted of expressed TCRB transcripts (all of the isolated RNA was reverse transcribed). Libraries were prepared by immunoSEQ multiplex PCR; TCRdb keeps only in-frame clonotypes and omits some of them. The sample includes 40,000 to 65,000 clones, roughly 63% seen only once; the top ten take approximately 0.3%. Material: stem cell memory CD4+ T cells from blood. These receptors originate from a woman aged 30 to 39 with type 1 diabetes.

In the case of this clone: In the same sample, other DNA sequences code for this CDR3. The rearrangement uses TRBV25-1 and TRBJ2-7; 10 bases match TRBD2. The CDR3 totals 13 residues. Per germline, CDR1 MGHDK and CDR2 SYGVNS. Trimming cost V 4 bases and J 6 bases; bases outside gene matches: 3. CDR3 loop: CASSVAGGVEQYF. DNA of the CDR3: TGTGCCAGCAGTGTAGCGGGAGGTGTCGAGCAGTACTTC.

The chain has TRBV27 and TRBJ1-1; no firm D call. The CDR3 contains 11 residues. Trimming removed 5 bases from V and 7 bases from J, with 8 bases in between. Per germline, CDR1 MNHEY and CDR2 SMNVEV (reference sequence). Here the CDR3 reads CASSIQLEAFF. CDR3 nucleotides: TGTGCCAGCAGTATACAGCTTGAAGCTTTCTTT.

V and J are TRBV19 and TRBJ2-2, with D possibly being TRBD1 (5 bases). This CDR3 has 14 residues. The V end lost 2 bases, the J end lost 1 base, and 5 bases lay between the germline ends. CDR1 is LNHDA, CDR2 SQIVND, per germline (reference sequence). CDR3 protein: CASSIQGNTGELFF. CDR3 DNA sequence: TGTGCCAGTAGTATACAGGGGAACACCGGGGAGCTGTTTTTT. Filled out from reference TRBV19 and TRBJ2-2, the complete variable domain reads DGGITQSPKYLFRKEGQNVTLSCEQNLNHDAMYWYRQDPGQGLRLIYYSQIVNDFQKGDIAEGYSVSREKKESFPLTVTSAQKNPTAFYLCASSIQGNTGELFFGEGSRLTVL.

The gene calls are TRBV2 and TRBJ2-1, with 7 bases that match TRBD2. The germline CDR1 and CDR2 sequences are SNHLY and FYNNEI. J was trimmed by 6 bases and V by 7 bases; bases with no gene match: 12. The CDR3 is 15 amino acids. The CDR3 nucleotides are TGTGCCAGCAACGTAGGGCTAGCGGCGCTCAATGAGCAGTTCTTC. This codes for CASNVGLAALNEQFF.

V gene TRBV28 combines with J gene TRBJ1-5, with 7 bases lining up with TRBD1. Germline V lookup: CDR1 MDHEN, CDR2 SYDVKM. The V and J ends lost 6 bases and 1 base, in that order; junction bases with no gene match: 6. The CDR3 is made up of 15 amino acids. The CDR3 DNA is TGTGCCAGCAGACCGGGACAGACGAGCAATCAGCCCCAGCATTTT. It codes for CASRPGQTSNQPQHF.

The V gene is TRBV9, the J gene TRBJ2-1; D not certain. CDR3 length: 15 residues. Between the trimmed V and J ends, which lost 0 bases and 4 bases, there was a span of 11 bases. The V gene's germline CDR1 is SGDLS and CDR2 YYNGEE. CDR3 in DNA: TGTGCCAGCAGCGTAGGAGAGAGACTTTACAATGAGCAGTTCTTC. Protein sequence: CASSVGERLYNEQFF. The full variable domain, its missing parts supplied by reference TRBV9 and TRBJ2-1, is DSGVTQTPKHLITATGQRVTLRCSPRSGDLSVYWYQQSLDQGLQFLIQYYNGEERAKGNILERFSAQQFPDLHSELNLSSLELGDSALYFCASSVGERLYNEQFFGPGTRLTVL.

The chain recombines TRBV4-2 with TRBJ2-7, with a weak D call TRBD1 (5 bases). The CDR3 is 15 residues long. The V end was cut by 1 base, the J end by 4 bases, with 14 bases between. CDR1 LGHNA and CDR2 YNFKEQ come from the germline V gene. CDR3 amino acids: CASSQVAGKGYEQYF. DNA for the CDR3: TGTGCCAGCAGCCAAGTTGCAGGGAAGGGGTACGAGCAGTACTTC.

This clone was counted only a few times. This sequence joins TRBV29-1 and TRBJ1-5, with D unresolved. The CDR3 has 12 residues. Germline V gene sequence: CDR1 SQVTM, CDR2 ANQGSEA. Trimming removed 4 bases at V and 5 bases at J, with 9 bases between. The chain's CDR3 is CSVGEVDQPQHF. The DNA of the CDR3 is TGCAGCGTTGGTGAGGTTGATCAGCCCCAGCATTTT.

This clone was counted between two and nine times. This chain connects TRBV5-8 to TRBJ2-5; 9 bases agree with TRBD1. CDR3 length equals 14 residues. V trimming: 4 bases; J trimming: 2 bases; junction bases outside the gene matches: 3. Germline CDR1 reads SGHTS; CDR2 reads YDEGEE. The CDR3 here is CASSRQGGQETQYF. The CDR3 bases are TGTGCCAGCAGCAGACAGGGGGGACAAGAGACCCAGTACTTC.

The gene calls are TRBV28 and TRBJ1-2; 8 bases fit TRBD1. Unmatched junction bases numbered 6, after V lost 4 bases and J lost 8 bases. This CDR3 spans 13 amino acids. Per the germline V gene, CDR1 is MDHEN and CDR2 is SYDVKM. CDR3 nucleotides: TGTGCCAGCAGTTCGACAGGGGACTGGGGCTACACCTTC. Its translation is CASSSTGDWGYTF.

The chain employs TRBV15 and TRBJ2-7; no clear D. The CDR3 length is 13 residues. V lost 1 base and J 0 bases, leaving 4 bases between the germline ends. Germline V CDR1 and CDR2: LNHNV, YYDKDF (reference sequence). The CDR3 region has the DNA TGTGCCACCAGCAGAGGTTACTCCTACGAGCAGTACTTC. It yields the protein CATSRGYSYEQYF.

The chain is built from TRBV18 and TRBJ1-1; D not resolved. CDR1 and CDR2 from the germline V gene are KGHSH and LQKENI. The CDR3 is 15 residues long. Trimming cost V 3 bases and J 0 bases, with 11 bases left between them. CDR3 residues: CASSPRVEMNTEAFF. The CDR3 DNA follows: TGTGCCAGCTCACCCCGGGTCGAAATGAACACTGAAGCTTTCTTT.

J is TRBJ1-2 and V is TRBV16; 8 nucleotides match TRBD1. The CDR3 contains 12 residues. V lost 4 bases, J lost 6 bases, and 1 base stayed unmatched. CDR1 is KGHSY and CDR2 is FQNENV in the germline V gene. CDR3 nucleotides: TGTGCCAGCAGCCGACAGGGGAATGGCTACACCTTC. Its translation is CASSRQGNGYTF.

This chain links TRBV6-5 with TRBJ1-2; 7 nucleotides match TRBD1. The CDR3 is 15 residues long. J was trimmed by 7 bases and V by 0 bases; bases with no gene match: 8. Germline loops: CDR1 MNHEY, CDR2 SVGAGI. DNA for the CDR3: TGTGCCAGCAGTTACTCGACAGGGCCGGTTCGTGGCTACACCTTC. Residues: CASSYSTGPVRGYTF.

The chain links TRBV6-1 to TRBJ2-3, with 11 bases that match TRBD2. J gave up 4 bases and V 7 bases, and 7 bases lay outside the gene matches. Germline values: CDR1 MNHNS, CDR2 SASEGT. The CDR3 runs 15 residues. The DNA for the CDR3 is TGTGCCAGCACTAGACTAGCGGGGAACTCAGATACGCAGTATTTT. This sequence encodes CASTRLAGNSDTQYF.

This clone was detected only once. The chain couples TRBV7-6 to TRBJ2-1; a possible D gene is TRBD1 (5 bases). Germline loops: CDR1 SGHVS, CDR2 FNYEAQ. The V and J ends lost 5 bases and 10 bases respectively, with 18 bases between them. The CDR3 totals 14 residues. The CDR3 region has the DNA TGTGCCAGCAGCCGCGGACACGGGTATAAGGAGCAGTTCTTC. Translated: CASSRGHGYKEQFF.

This clone was observed a handful of times. The V and J genes are TRBV15 and TRBJ2-2, with D possibly TRBD2 on 5 matching bases. CDR1 and CDR2 (germline): LNHNV, YYDKDF (reference sequence). With 1 base removed from V and 10 bases from J, the gap between germline ends came to 13 bases. The CDR3 runs to 14 residues. The CDR3: CATSRGGQAEELFF. The CDR3 DNA reads as TGTGCCACCAGCAGAGGAGGGCAAGCGGAGGAGCTGTTTTTT.

The genes are TRBV11-2 and TRBJ2-1, with D possibly TRBD2 on 5 matching bases. Germline CDR1 and CDR2: SGHAT and FQNNGV. The length of the CDR3 is 13 residues. Trimming took 7 bases from V and 4 from J, leaving 11 bases between them. Here the CDR3 DNA reads TGTGCCAGCACCCCTACTAGGTACAATGAGCAGTTCTTC. It encodes CASTPTRYNEQFF.

The gene calls are TRBV15 and TRBJ1-1; D remains unclear. The CDR3 runs to 16 residues. V was shortened by 3 bases and J by 0 bases, with 14 bases between the two germline ends. Germline V gene data show CDR1 as LNHNV and CDR2 as YYDKDF (reference sequence). The CDR3 reads CATSSEEQRMNTEAFF. In DNA, the CDR3 is TGTGCCACCAGCAGTGAGGAACAGCGGATGAACACTGAAGCTTTCTTT.

This clone was seen a few times. The chain links TRBV6-5 to TRBJ2-5, with D perhaps matching TRBD2 (5 bases). V was pared by 4 bases and J by 5 bases, with 14 bases between. Germline lookup yields CDR1 MNHEY and CDR2 SVGAGI. The CDR3 totals 14 residues. As DNA, the CDR3 is TGTGCCAGCAGTTCCCGGGGAATTAGGGAGACCCAGTACTTC. Translated, it gives CASSSRGIRETQYF.

The chain couples TRBV18 to TRBJ2-3; TRBD1 aligns across 7 bases. Germline CDR1 and CDR2: KGHSH and LQKENI. V was pared by 2 bases and J by 4 bases, with 12 bases of the junction left unmatched. There are 17 residues in the CDR3. The CDR3 loop reads CASSPSTGRQGADTQYF. DNA for the CDR3: TGTGCCAGCTCACCAAGCACAGGGCGACAGGGAGCAGATACGCAGTATTTT.

The chain uses TRBV30 and TRBJ1-5; D may be TRBD1 (5 bases). This CDR3 has 19 residues. V lost 0 bases, J lost 3 bases, and 24 bases lay in between. Germline CDR1 GTSNPN, CDR2 SVGIG (reference sequence). CDR3 sequence: CAWSVHSPAGAPYNQPQHF. CDR3 coding DNA: TGTGCCTGGAGTGTCCACTCCCCTGCTGGGGCCCCTTACAATCAGCCCCAGCATTTT.